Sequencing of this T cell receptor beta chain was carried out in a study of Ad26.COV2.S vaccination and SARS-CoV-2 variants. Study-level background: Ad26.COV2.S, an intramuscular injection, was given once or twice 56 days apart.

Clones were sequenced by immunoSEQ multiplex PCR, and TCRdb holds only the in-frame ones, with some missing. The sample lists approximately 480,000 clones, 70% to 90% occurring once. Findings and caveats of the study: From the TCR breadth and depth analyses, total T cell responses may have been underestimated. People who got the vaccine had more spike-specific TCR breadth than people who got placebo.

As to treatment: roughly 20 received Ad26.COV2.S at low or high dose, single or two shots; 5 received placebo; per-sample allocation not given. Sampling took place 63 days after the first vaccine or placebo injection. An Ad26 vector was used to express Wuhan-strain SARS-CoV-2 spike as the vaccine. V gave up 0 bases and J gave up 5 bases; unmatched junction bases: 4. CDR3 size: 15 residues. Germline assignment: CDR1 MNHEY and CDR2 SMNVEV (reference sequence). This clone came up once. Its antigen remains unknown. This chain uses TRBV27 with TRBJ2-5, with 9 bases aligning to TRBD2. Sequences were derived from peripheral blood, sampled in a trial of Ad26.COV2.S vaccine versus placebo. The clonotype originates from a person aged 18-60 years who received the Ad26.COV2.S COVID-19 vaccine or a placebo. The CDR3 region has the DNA TGTGCCAGCAGTTTATCCAGCGGGAGGTGGGAGACCCAGTACTTC. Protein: CASSLSSGRWETQYF.